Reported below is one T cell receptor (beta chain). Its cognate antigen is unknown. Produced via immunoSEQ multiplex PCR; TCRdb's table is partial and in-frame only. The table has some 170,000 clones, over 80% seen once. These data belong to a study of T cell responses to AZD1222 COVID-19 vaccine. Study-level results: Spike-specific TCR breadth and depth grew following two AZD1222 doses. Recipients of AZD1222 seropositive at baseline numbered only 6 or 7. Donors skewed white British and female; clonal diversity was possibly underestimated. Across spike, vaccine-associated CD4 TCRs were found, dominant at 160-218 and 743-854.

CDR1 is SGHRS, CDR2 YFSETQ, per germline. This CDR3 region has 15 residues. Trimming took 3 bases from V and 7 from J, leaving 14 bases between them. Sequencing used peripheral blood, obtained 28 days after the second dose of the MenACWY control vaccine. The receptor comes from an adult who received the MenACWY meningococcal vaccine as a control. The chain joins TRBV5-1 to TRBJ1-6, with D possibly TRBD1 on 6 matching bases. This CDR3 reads CASSSIGGQNSPLHF. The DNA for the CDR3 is TGCGCCAGCAGCTCTATCGGGGGGCAGAATTCACCCCTCCACTTT. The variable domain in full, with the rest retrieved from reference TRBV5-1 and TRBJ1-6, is KAGVTQTPRYLIKTRGQQVTLSCSPISGHRSVSWYQQTPGQGLQFLFEYFSETQRNKGNFPGRFSGRQFSNSRSEMNVSTLELGDSALYLCASSSIGGQNSPLHFGNGTRLTVT.